Presented here are 21 T cell receptor beta chains from one specimen sequenced in a study of T cell responses to AZD1222 COVID-19 vaccine. Sequenced by immunoSEQ multiplex PCR; TCRdb stores in-frame clones only, minus some. This table has some 150,000 clones, roughly 94% appearing once. The sample in question was peripheral blood, obtained on day 0 of MenACWY control vaccination. These receptors all come from an adult in good health.

Here the CDR3 DNA reads TGTGCCAGCTCACCCGAAGGGAGCACTGAAGCTTTCTTT. This gives the protein CASSPEGSTEAFF. The chain recombines TRBV18 with TRBJ1-1; no firm D call. The CDR3 runs to 13 residues. V lost 3 bases to trimming and J lost 4 bases, with 9 bases between them. Germline V gives CDR1 KGHSH, CDR2 LQKENI.

The chain is built from TRBV27 and TRBJ1-1; no reliable D call. Germline V gene lookup returns CDR1 MNHEY and CDR2 SMNVEV (reference sequence). Trimming left V 2 bases short and J 0 bases short, with 7 bases between. This CDR3 has 14 amino acids. CDR3 coding DNA: TGTGCCAGCAGTTTAACCAGGTTGAACACTGAAGCTTTCTTT. Its protein product is CASSLTRLNTEAFF.

The chain recombines TRBV11-2 with TRBJ1-6; D is unresolved. The CDR3 sequence is 13 residues long. Trimming stripped 0 bases from V and 10 bases from J, with 7 bases between. Germline values: CDR1 SGHAT, CDR2 FQNNGV. CDR3 DNA: TGTGCCAGCAGCTTAGAAAGATCATCACCCCTCCACTTT. Translating gives CASSLERSSPLHF.

The chain uses TRBV7-9 and TRBJ2-1, with 11 bases fitting TRBD2. Germline trimming cut 2 bases from V and 7 bases from J; bases unmatched to any gene: 10. Looked up from germline, CDR1 is SEHNR and CDR2 is FQNEAQ (reference sequence). The CDR3 contains 17 residues. CDR3 DNA: TGTGCCAGCAGCTTAAAGAGTAGCGGGAGGGCCAAGAATGAGCAGTTCTTC. It codes for CASSLKSSGRAKNEQFF.

The gene calls are TRBV6-2 or TRBV6-3 and TRBJ2-3; D is ambiguous. The germline V gene has CDR1 MNHEY and CDR2 SVGEGT. The CDR3 extends over 14 amino acids. The V and J ends lost 3 bases and 5 bases respectively, with 12 bases between them. In nucleotides, the CDR3 is TGTGCCAGCAGTTATGCGACGGGCGGAGATACGCAGTATTTT. Its translation is CASSYATGGDTQYF.

This chain connects TRBV12-5 to TRBJ1-1, with D perhaps TRBD1 (5 bases). The CDR3 is 13 amino acids. Trimming shortened V by 6 bases and J by 4 bases, and 12 bases separated the two germline ends. Looked up from germline, CDR1 is LGHNT and CDR2 is FRNRAP. The DNA of the CDR3 is TGTGCTAGTGGATCCGGGGGGGGCACTGAAGCTTTCTTT. Residues: CASGSGGGTEAFF.

A single count supports this clone. This chain connects TRBV7-8 to TRBJ1-1; no clear D. Per germline, CDR1 SGHVS and CDR2 FQNEAQ. The CDR3 consists of 16 residues. V was trimmed by 1 base and J by 3 bases, leaving 15 bases between them. The CDR3 region has the DNA TGTGCCAGCAGCTTAGAAGTGGGGTCTCCGTACACTGAAGCTTTCTTT. Translating gives CASSLEVGSPYTEAFF.

This rearrangement joins TRBV6-2 or TRBV6-3 to TRBJ1-2; D ambiguous. V lost 2 bases and J 0 bases, leaving 7 bases between the germline ends. CDR3 length equals 14 residues. Looked up from germline, CDR1 is MNHEY and CDR2 is SVGEGT. This CDR3 reads CASSYRTANYGYTF. DNA for the CDR3: TGTGCCAGCAGTTACAGAACTGCTAACTATGGCTACACCTTC.

This chain links TRBV7-8 with TRBJ2-1; D could derive from TRBD1 or TRBD2 (5 bases each). Trimming left V 5 bases short and J 6 bases short, with 20 bases between. Looked up from germline, CDR1 is SGHVS and CDR2 is FQNEAQ. This CDR3 is built from 16 residues. CDR3 residues: CASSGGPYSQGNEQFF. CDR3 DNA: TGTGCCAGCAGCGGCGGGCCCTACTCTCAGGGCAATGAGCAGTTCTTC.

The chain links TRBV12-3 or TRBV12-4 to TRBJ1-1; D is unresolved. The CDR3 sequence is 12 residues long. The V end was cut by 2 bases, the J end by 7 bases, with 8 bases between. The CDR3 nucleotides read TGTGCCAGCAGTTTACCCCGGATTGAAGCTTTCTTT. Amino acid sequence: CASSLPRIEAFF.

V and J are TRBV7-9 and TRBJ1-5; 7 positions match TRBD1. Trimming at V came to 5 bases and at J to 7 bases, leaving 14 bases not matched to a gene. The CDR3 sequence is 16 residues long. Per the germline V gene, CDR1 is SEHNR and CDR2 is FQNEAQ (reference sequence). CDR3 amino acids: CASSEGVSGGRQPQHF. The CDR3, as DNA: TGTGCCAGCAGCGAGGGAGTATCAGGGGGTAGACAGCCCCAGCATTTT.

The V gene is TRBV12-3 or TRBV12-4, the J gene TRBJ1-2; a possible D gene is TRBD1 (6 bases). Trimming removed 6 bases at V and 4 bases at J, with 12 bases between. This CDR3 region has 13 residues. The CDR3, as DNA: TGTGCCAGCAGACAGCAGGGGAGCTATGGCTACACCTTC. It codes for CASRQQGSYGYTF.

The genes are TRBV19 and TRBJ1-1, with 9 bases lining up with TRBD1. This CDR3 is built from 14 residues. Germline V gene lookup returns CDR1 LNHDA and CDR2 SQIVND (reference sequence). V gave up 7 bases and J gave up 1 base; unmatched junction bases: 4. The chain's CDR3 is CASNYRGRNTEAFF. The CDR3 DNA reads TGTGCCAGTAACTACAGGGGGCGGAACACTGAAGCTTTCTTT.

The gene calls are TRBV25-1 and TRBJ1-6; D is unresolved. Germline CDR1 reads MGHDK; CDR2 reads SYGVNS. This CDR3 has 15 residues. The V end was cut by 0 bases, the J end by 10 bases, with 13 bases between. The CDR3: CASSEYIGSGSPLHF. The CDR3 DNA follows: TGTGCCAGCAGTGAATATATAGGGTCGGGATCACCCCTCCACTTT. The variable domain in full, with the rest retrieved from reference TRBV25-1 and TRBJ1-6, is EADIYQTPRYLVIGTGKKITLECSQTMGHDKMYWYQQDPGMELHLIHYSYGVNSTEKGDLSSESTVSRIRTEHFPLTLESARPSHTSQYLCASSEYIGSGSPLHFGNGTRLTVT.

This clone was counted once. The V and J genes are TRBV15 and TRBJ2-2; 11 nucleotides align to TRBD2. CDR1 is LNHNV and CDR2 is YYDKDF in the germline V gene (reference sequence). V was pared by 7 bases and J by 2 bases, with 9 bases of the junction left unmatched. This CDR3 is built from 17 residues. Here the CDR3 DNA reads TGTGCCACCATTGGCGGGGGACTAGCGGCCAACACCGGGGAGCTGTTTTTT. It codes for CATIGGGLAANTGELFF.

This clone was seen a single time. CDR3 region: CASSLAGRTSANTGELFF. CDR3 in DNA: TGTGCCAGCAGCTTAGCTGGCAGGACTAGCGCGAACACCGGGGAGCTGTTTTTT. This chain links TRBV7-8 with TRBJ2-2; 9 bases map to TRBD2. CDR3 length: 18 residues. The germline CDR1 and CDR2 sequences are SGHVS and FQNEAQ. Trimming cost V 0 bases and J 0 bases; bases outside gene matches: 5.

The chain uses TRBV6-5 and TRBJ2-7, with TRBD1 matching 7 bases. Germline V gene sequence: CDR1 MNHEY, CDR2 SVGAGI. The CDR3 extends over 16 amino acids. V shed 0 bases and J 3 bases; nucleotides not matched to a gene: 8. The CDR3 DNA sequence: TGTGCCAGCAGTTACTCGACCGCGACAGGGAGCTACGAGCAGTACTTC. It is translated as CASSYSTATGSYEQYF.

The chain combines TRBV9 with TRBJ1-2; no clear D gene. Trimming removed 4 bases from V and 8 bases from J, with 18 bases in between. Germline-derived CDR1 and CDR2 are SGDLS and YYNGEE. This CDR3 comprises 14 residues. The CDR3 protein is CASSLQPSAEGYTF. The CDR3 DNA is TGTGCCAGCAGCCTCCAACCTTCGGCGGAGGGCTACACCTTC.

The V gene is TRBV10-2, the J gene TRBJ2-1, with 7 bases identical to TRBD1. Looked up from germline, CDR1 is WSHSY and CDR2 is SAAADI. Trimming at V came to 7 bases and at J to 7 bases, leaving 7 bases not matched to a gene. CDR3 length: 13 amino acids. The DNA of the CDR3 is TGCGCCAGCATAGGGGGCAGTAGAAATGAGCAGTTCTTC. Residues: CASIGGSRNEQFF.

The rearrangement uses TRBV28 and TRBJ1-2; D ambiguous. Germline V gene lookup returns CDR1 MDHEN and CDR2 SYDVKM. The CDR3 sequence is 13 residues long. The germline V and J ends were trimmed by 2 bases and 4 bases, with 8 bases remaining between them. CDR3: CASSLTVSYGYTF. DNA for the CDR3: TGTGCCAGCAGTTTAACGGTGTCCTATGGCTACACCTTC.

This rearrangement joins TRBV28 to TRBJ1-2, with 8 positions matching TRBD1. V was clipped by 6 bases and J by 2 bases; unmatched bases: 8. The germline V gene encodes CDR1 MDHEN and CDR2 SYDVKM. The CDR3 runs to 15 residues. CDR3 sequence: CASSPRTGLNYGYTF. CDR3 sequence (DNA): TGTGCCAGCAGCCCCCGGACAGGGTTGAACTATGGCTACACCTTC.